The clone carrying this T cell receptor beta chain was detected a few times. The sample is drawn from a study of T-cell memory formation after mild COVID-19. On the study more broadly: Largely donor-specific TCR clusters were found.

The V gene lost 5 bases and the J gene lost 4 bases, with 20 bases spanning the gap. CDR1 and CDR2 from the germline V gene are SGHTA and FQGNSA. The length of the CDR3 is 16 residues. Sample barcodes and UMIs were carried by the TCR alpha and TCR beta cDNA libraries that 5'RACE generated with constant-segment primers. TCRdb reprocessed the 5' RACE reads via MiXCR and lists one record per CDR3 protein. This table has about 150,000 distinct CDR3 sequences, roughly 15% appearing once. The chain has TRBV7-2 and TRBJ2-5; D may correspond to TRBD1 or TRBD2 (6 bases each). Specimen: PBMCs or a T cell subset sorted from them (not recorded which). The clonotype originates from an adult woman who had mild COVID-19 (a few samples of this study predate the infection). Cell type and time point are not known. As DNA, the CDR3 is TGTGCCAGCAGCCCAACCCTGGGGGGCTTAAGAGAGACCCAGTACTTC. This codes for CASSPTLGGLRETQYF. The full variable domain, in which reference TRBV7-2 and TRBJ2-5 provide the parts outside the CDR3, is GAGVSQSPSNKVTEKGKDVELRCDPISGHTALYWYRQSLGQGLEFLIYFQGNSAPDKSGLPSDRFSAERTGGSVSTLTIQRTQQEDSAVYLCASSPTLGGLRETQYFGPGTRLLVL.